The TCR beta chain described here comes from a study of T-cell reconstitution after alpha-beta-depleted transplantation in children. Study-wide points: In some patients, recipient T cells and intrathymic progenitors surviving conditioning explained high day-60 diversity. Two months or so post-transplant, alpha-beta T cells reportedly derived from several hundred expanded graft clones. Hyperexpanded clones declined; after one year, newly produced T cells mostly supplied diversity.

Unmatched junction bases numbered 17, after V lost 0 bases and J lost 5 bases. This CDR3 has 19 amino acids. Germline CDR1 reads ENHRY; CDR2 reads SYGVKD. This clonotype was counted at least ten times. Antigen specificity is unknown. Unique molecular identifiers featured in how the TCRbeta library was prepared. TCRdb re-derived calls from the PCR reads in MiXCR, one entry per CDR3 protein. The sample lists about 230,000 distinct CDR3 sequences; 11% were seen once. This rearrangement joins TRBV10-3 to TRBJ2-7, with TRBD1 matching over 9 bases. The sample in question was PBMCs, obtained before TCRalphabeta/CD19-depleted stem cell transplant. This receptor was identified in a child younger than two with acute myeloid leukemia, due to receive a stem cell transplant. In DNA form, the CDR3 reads TGTGCCATCAGTGAGTCGATATACTATAGAGACAGGGGGTCCCACGAGCAGTACTTC. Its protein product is CAISESIYYRDRGSHEQYF.